The TCR beta chain described here comes from a study of beta chain features in type 1 diabetes. For this clone: Its antigen is still unknown.

The isolated RNA, all of it, was reverse transcribed, so expressed TCRB transcripts were what got sequenced. Here immunoSEQ multiplex PCR was the method, and the copy in TCRdb shows in-frame clones only, minus some. The top ten clones hold about 0.01% of a sample with under 400,000 clones, about 12% of them seen once. Regarding the study as a whole: Across all four CD4+ subsets, people with type 1 diabetes showed modestly shorter TCRB CDR3s.

This TCR was sampled from a woman in her late teens or twenties with type 1 diabetes. Sequenced: naive CD4+ T cells from blood.

This CDR3 reads CASSWDSSSYNEQFF. The CDR3 nucleotides are TGCGCCAGCAGTTGGGACTCGAGCTCCTACAATGAGCAGTTCTTC. This chain joins TRBV5-1 and TRBJ2-1; TRBD2 might be the D (6 bases). Deletions cut 5 bases from V and 0 bases from J, with 12 bases between. CDR3 length equals 15 residues. Germline V CDR1 and CDR2: SGHRS, YFSETQ.